The 17 T cell receptor beta chains listed next were all sequenced from one sample in a study of cytomegalovirus exposure and HLA in healthy donors. The PCR used 60 Vbeta and 13 Jbeta primers. Assay used: immunoSEQ multiplex PCR; TCRdb lists only in-frame clones, some missing. This sample yields around 130,000 clones, of which approximately 78% are seen a single time; under 6% belongs to the top ten. Sequencing used PBMCs. The receptors derive from a woman in her thirties or forties in good health and CMV-seropositive.

This clone was recorded only once. The chain has TRBV9 and TRBJ2-3; no definite D call. The V and J ends lost 0 bases and 6 bases respectively, with 5 bases between them. The germline V gene encodes CDR1 SGDLS and CDR2 YYNGEE. CDR3 length equals 12 residues. The CDR3 sequence is CASSVVADTQYF. The CDR3 nucleotides are TGTGCCAGCAGCGTAGTCGCGGATACGCAGTATTTT.

The rearrangement links TRBV5-1 to TRBJ2-3; 12 bases are a match to TRBD2. CDR1 SGHRS and CDR2 YFSETQ come from the germline V gene. Trimming removed 0 bases from V and 4 bases from J; junction bases left unmatched: 3. This CDR3 region has 16 residues. CDR3 in amino acids: CASSLALAGGADTQYF. CDR3 DNA: TGCGCCAGCAGCTTGGCCCTAGCGGGGGGGGCAGATACGCAGTATTTT.

The chain carries TRBV6-5 and TRBJ2-1; perhaps TRBD1 as D (5 bases). This CDR3 has 15 residues. V was shortened by 0 bases and J by 8 bases, with 14 bases between the two germline ends. Germline CDR1 and CDR2: MNHEY and SVGAGI. CDR3 loop: CASSYSQGRIDEQFF. CDR3 nucleotides: TGTGCCAGCAGTTACTCTCAGGGTCGAATTGATGAGCAGTTCTTC.

The chain carries TRBV9 and TRBJ2-2, with a possible D match to TRBD1 (5 bases). CDR3 length: 16 amino acids. Germline V CDR1 and CDR2: SGDLS, YYNGEE. Trimming stripped 0 bases from V and 5 bases from J, with 14 bases between. This chain's CDR3 is CASSVAGRVLTGELFF. For the CDR3, the DNA is TGTGCCAGCAGCGTAGCTGGCAGGGTGTTGACCGGGGAGCTGTTTTTT.

The chain has TRBV5-1 and TRBJ2-7, with D possibly TRBD2 on 5 matching bases. The germline V gene has CDR1 SGHRS and CDR2 YFSETQ. CDR3 length equals 17 residues. Trimming left V 4 bases short and J 2 bases short, with 22 bases between. This CDR3 is CASSRTQLSAITYEQYF. The CDR3 nucleotides are TGCGCCAGCAGCAGGACGCAACTTAGCGCTATTACCTACGAGCAGTACTTC.

V and J are TRBV5-1 and TRBJ2-2, with D unclear. The germline V gene encodes CDR1 SGHRS and CDR2 YFSETQ. Between the trimmed V and J ends, which lost 4 bases and 3 bases, there was a span of 7 bases. The CDR3 runs to 13 residues. The DNA for the CDR3 is TGCGCCAGCAGCCCCGGTGACACCGGGGAGCTGTTTTTT. It encodes CASSPGDTGELFF.

This clone was seen once. The rearrangement joins TRBV19 to TRBJ2-7; D unclear. The CDR3 has 15 amino acids. Germline V gene sequence: CDR1 LNHDA, CDR2 SQIVND (reference sequence). V shed 6 bases and J shed 0 bases, with 15 bases lying between them. CDR3 in DNA: TGTGCCAGTAGGCATGCCCCCGAGTCCTCCTACGAGCAGTACTTC. Encoded protein: CASRHAPESSYEQYF.

This chain joins TRBV7-2 and TRBJ1-4, with TRBD1 matching over 7 bases. V lost 5 bases to trimming and J lost 0 bases; unmatched junction nucleotides: 12. From germline, CDR1 is SGHTA and CDR2 FQGNSA. The CDR3 consists of 18 residues. DNA for the CDR3: TGTGCCAGCAGCCCACCGGGACAGATATTTGCAACTAATGAAAAACTGTTTTTT. Its protein product is CASSPPGQIFATNEKLFF.

V is TRBV19 and J is TRBJ1-5; TRBD1 agrees at 7 bases. CDR1 is LNHDA and CDR2 is SQIVND in the germline V gene (reference sequence). J was trimmed by 0 bases and V by 4 bases; bases with no gene match: 9. The CDR3 covers 17 residues. The CDR3 coding sequence is TGTGCCAGTAGTACGGGTTTACAGGGGTTTAGCAATCAGCCCCAGCATTTT. This translates into CASSTGLQGFSNQPQHF.

V gene TRBV28 combines with J gene TRBJ2-7, with 7 bases matching TRBD1. Germline trimming cut 6 bases from V and 3 bases from J; bases unmatched to any gene: 17. This CDR3 contains 17 residues. Germline V gene lookup returns CDR1 MDHEN and CDR2 SYDVKM. The CDR3 region is CASRLRMTGQRFYEQYF. The CDR3 DNA reads TGTGCCAGCAGGTTACGGATGACGGGACAGCGTTTCTACGAGCAGTACTTC.

This clone has only one observation. The chain uses TRBV7-3 and TRBJ2-1, with 15 bases matching TRBD2. After removal of 5 bases from V and 5 bases from J, the junction contained 16 bases not matched to a gene. The CDR3 loop spans 20 amino acids. Germline V gene data show CDR1 as SGHTA and CDR2 as FQGTGA. CDR3 bases: TGTGCCAGCAGCATTAATCCCGGACTAGCGGGGGGGTCGGATAACAATGAGCAGTTCTTC. Its protein product is CASSINPGLAGGSDNNEQFF.

This clone occurred a few times. V is TRBV5-8 and J is TRBJ2-3, with a possible D match to TRBD2 (6 bases). The germline CDR1 and CDR2 sequences are SGHTS and YDEGEE. Trimming removed 3 bases from V and 3 bases from J, with 20 bases in between. The CDR3 contains 17 residues. CDR3 loop: CASSSTVGGDFTDTQYF. The CDR3, as DNA: TGTGCCAGCAGCTCAACGGTAGGCGGGGATTTTACAGATACGCAGTATTTT. Looking up the rest from reference TRBV5-8 and TRBJ2-3 gives the full variable domain: EAGVTQSPTHLIKTRGQQATLRCSPISGHTSVYWYQQALGLGLQFLLWYDEGEERNRGNFPPRFSGRQFPNYSSELNVNALELEDSALYLCASSSTVGGDFTDTQYFGPGTRLTVL.

This clone showed up just a few times. The V gene is TRBV6-5, the J gene TRBJ1-5; 7 bases fit TRBD1. Losses at the gene ends were 0 bases for V and 4 bases for J; bases not matched to a gene: 0. Germline loops: CDR1 MNHEY, CDR2 SVGAGI. The CDR3 consists of 14 residues. The CDR3 coding sequence is TGTGCCAGCAGTTACTCGACAGGGAATCAGCCCCAGCATTTT. Protein: CASSYSTGNQPQHF.

This clone is medium-sized. One end of the junction fails to match germline, which may point to a read error. The rearrangement links TRBV11-3 to TRBJ2-1; D is unclear. The CDR3 has 13 residues. CDR1 is SGHNT and CDR2 is YENEEA in the germline V gene. The CDR3 nucleotides are TGTGCCAGCAGCTTCACTTCCTCCAATGAGCAGTTCTTC. Translated, it gives CASSFTSSNEQFF. Full variable domain (outside the CDR3, taken from reference TRBV11-3 and TRBJ2-1): EAGVVQSPRYKIIEKKQPVAFWCNPISGHNTLYWYLQNLGQGPELLIRYENEEAVDDSQLPKDRFSAERLKGVDSTLKIQPAELGDSAVYLCASSFTSSNEQFFGPGTRLTVL.

The V call is TRBV7-9, the J call TRBJ2-5, with D perhaps TRBD1 (5 bases). This CDR3 spans 15 amino acids. The V end lost 3 bases, the J end lost 0 bases, and 11 bases lay between the germline ends. Germline V gene lookup returns CDR1 SEHNR and CDR2 FQNEAQ (reference sequence). CDR3 bases: TGTGCCAGCAGCTTTACCTCAGGGCACCAAGAGACCCAGTACTTC. Its translation: CASSFTSGHQETQYF.

The chain links TRBV6-1 to TRBJ2-4, with TRBD2 identical over 11 bases. The CDR3 covers 17 residues. The germline gives CDR1 MNHNS, CDR2 SASEGT. The V gene end was trimmed by 2 bases and the J gene end by 1 base; junction bases not matched to a gene: 4. Here the CDR3 DNA reads TGTGCCAGCAGTGAATTTAGCGGGGGGGCTGCCAAAAACATTCAGTACTTC. Its translation: CASSEFSGGAAKNIQYF.

The J gene is TRBJ2-4, the V gene TRBV2; no clear D gene. V lost 4 bases to trimming and J lost 7 bases, with 11 bases between them. The CDR3 is made up of 13 amino acids. The germline CDR1 and CDR2 sequences are SNHLY and FYNNEI. The CDR3 coding sequence is TGTGCCAGCAGTGGCGCCCTGGGCAACATTCAGTACTTC. Translation: CASSGALGNIQYF. The full variable domain, in which reference TRBV2 and TRBJ2-4 provide the parts outside the CDR3, is EPEVTQTPSHQVTQMGQEVILRCVPISNHLYFYWYRQILGQKVEFLVSFYNNEISEKSEIFDDQFSVERPDGSNFTLKIRSTKLEDSAMYFCASSGALGNIQYFGAGTRLSVL.